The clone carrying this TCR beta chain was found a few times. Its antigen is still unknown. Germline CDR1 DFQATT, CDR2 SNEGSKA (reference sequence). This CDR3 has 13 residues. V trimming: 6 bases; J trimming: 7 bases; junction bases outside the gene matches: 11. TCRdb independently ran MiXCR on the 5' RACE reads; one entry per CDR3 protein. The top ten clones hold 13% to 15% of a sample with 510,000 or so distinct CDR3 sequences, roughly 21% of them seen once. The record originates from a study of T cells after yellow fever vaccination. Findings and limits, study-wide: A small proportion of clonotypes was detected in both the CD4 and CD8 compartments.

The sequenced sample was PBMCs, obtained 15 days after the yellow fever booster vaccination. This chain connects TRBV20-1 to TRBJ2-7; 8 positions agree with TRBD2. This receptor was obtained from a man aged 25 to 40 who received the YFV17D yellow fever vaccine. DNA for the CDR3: TGCAGTGCGCGGCCGGGAGGGGGGAAAGAGCAGTACTTC. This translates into CSARPGGGKEQYF.